Listed below are T cell receptor beta chains from one sample, sequenced in a study of blood T cell repertoires in COVID-19. Method: immunoSEQ multiplex PCR; TCRdb's copy keeps in-frame clones and lacks some. The sample has fewer than 200,000 clones, about 80% seen once. Sequences were obtained from PBMCs or T cells enriched from blood (not recorded which). These receptors all come from a man aged 50 to 60 who had recovered from COVID-19. The CDR3 runs from the conserved cysteine through the conserved F or W. Each record gives: D gene, V gene, J gene, clone size, CDR3 DNA, CDR3 protein. The D gene is left open where the match is weak. Size values are once, few and many counts, or a class for expanded clones, and some rows have none.

>-|TRBV5-6|TRBJ2-2|-
TGTGCCAGCAGCTTGGGACTAGTGGAGCCCGGGGAGCTGTTTTTT
CASSLGLVEPGELFF
>TRBD1|TRBV6-5|TRBJ2-7|-
TGTGCCAGCAGGGCCCGACAGGGGGCCTCCTACGAGCAGTACTTC
CASRARQGASYEQYF
>-|TRBV2|TRBJ1-5|-
TGTGCCAGCAGCCGAGAGCAGGGTGACAATCAGCCCCAGCATTTT
CASSREQGDNQPQHF
>TRBD1|TRBV4-3|TRBJ2-1|-
TGCGCCAGCAGCCAAGAAAGTGTCGACAGGGCCAATGAGCAGTTCTTC
CASSQESVDRANEQFF
>-|TRBV29-1|TRBJ1-5|-
TGCAGCGTGGGGGGGGACAGCAATCAGCCCCAGCATTTT
CSVGGDSNQPQHF
>TRBD1|TRBV5-1|TRBJ2-3|-
TGCGCCAGCAGCACCGGGACAGGCACAGATACGCAGTATTTT
CASSTGTGTDTQYF
>-|TRBV18|TRBJ1-5|few
TGTGCCAGCTCACCGTCCCCCATGGGCCGGGGGTTACCTCAGCCCCAGCATTTT
CASSPSPMGRGLPQPQHF
>TRBD2|TRBV7-9|TRBJ2-3|few
TGTGCCAGCAGCTTACCTTTACTAGCGGGGGGTACGGATACGCAGTATTTT
CASSLPLLAGGTDTQYF
>TRBD2|TRBV19|TRBJ2-1|-
TGTGCCAGTACCGCTACCCCGGGACTAGCGGGGGAGCAGTTCTTC
CASTATPGLAGEQFF
>TRBD2|TRBV7-9|TRBJ2-5|-
TGTGCCAGCAGCTCCCTGAAAGCAGGGCGGGGGAACCAAGAGACCCAGTACTTC
CASSSLKAGRGNQETQYF
>-|TRBV7-3|TRBJ2-5|-
TGTGCCAGCAGCCGGGGCGGGACCTTCCAAGAGACCCAGTACTTC
CASSRGGTFQETQYF
>-|TRBV6-5|TRBJ2-2|-
TGTGCCAGCAGGAGGGGGACAAGGAACACCGGGGAGCTGTTTTTT
CASRRGTRNTGELFF
>TRBD1|TRBV7-6|TRBJ1-1|few
TGTGCCAGCAGCCCTCAACAGGGGGCGGCTAGTACTGAAGCTTTCTTT
CASSPQQGAASTEAFF
>-|TRBV11-2|TRBJ2-3|-
TGTGCCAGCAGCTTAGTATGGGGCGATACGCAGTATTTT
CASSLVWGDTQYF
>-|TRBV10-1|TRBJ1-4|-
TGCGCCAGCAGATGGGGGGATGAAAAACTGTTTTTT
CASRWGDEKLFF
>-|TRBV5-4|TRBJ2-6|-
TGTGCCAGCATGGGGGGGGCCCGGCATGGGGCCAACGTCCTGACTTTC
CASMGGARHGANVLTF
>-|TRBV6-5|TRBJ2-1|-
TGTGCCAGCAGTTACTCAGCCCACGGAGGTTATGAGCAGTTCTTC
CASSYSAHGGYEQFF
>-|TRBV28|TRBJ1-6|-
TGTGCCAGCAGTTTAACAGGGTTGGGGTCACCCCTCCACTTT
CASSLTGLGSPLHF
>TRBD1|TRBV4-2|TRBJ2-7|-
TGTGCCAGCAGCCAAGGATCTTACGGACAGGGTTACGAGCAGTACTTC
CASSQGSYGQGYEQYF
>-|TRBV29-1|TRBJ2-7|-
TGCAGCGTTGGGAACAGGGGAGGCTACGAGCAGTACTTC
CSVGNRGGYEQYF
>TRBD1|TRBV6-5|TRBJ1-2|-
TGTGCCAGCAGCCGAGGACAGGGGCATGGCTACACCTTC
CASSRGQGHGYTF
>TRBD2|TRBV5-1|TRBJ2-3|-
TGCGCCAGCAGCGGCGCGGGGGGTCGGACAGATACGCAGTATTTT
CASSGAGGRTDTQYF
>-|TRBV3-1/TRBV3-2|TRBJ2-5|-
TGTGCCAGCAGCCAAGATATTACTAGTCAAGAGACCCAGTACTTC
CASSQDITSQETQYF
>-|TRBV30|TRBJ1-1|-
TGTGCCTGGAGTGCCTCGACAGTTGAAGCTTTCTTT
CAWSASTVEAFF
>-|TRBV19|TRBJ2-6|once
TGTGCCAGTAGTATAGTTTGGGCAGTACCTGGGGCCAACGTCCTGACTTTC
CASSIVWAVPGANVLTF
>TRBD1|TRBV9|TRBJ2-1|-
TGTGCCAGCAGCGTAGCGGGACAGAGCCTCTACAATGAGCAGTTCTTC
CASSVAGQSLYNEQFF
>-|TRBV7-2|TRBJ1-1|-
TGTGCCAGCAGCCCGGGGCAGGGGTACGGTGAAGCTTTCTTT
CASSPGQGYGEAFF
>-|TRBV7-9|TRBJ2-7|-
TGTGCCAGCAGCTTAGAACTTTACGAGCAGTACTTC
CASSLELYEQYF
>TRBD1|TRBV6-5|TRBJ1-2|-
TGTGCCAGCAGTAAAACAGGGGGATGGGGCTACACCTTC
CASSKTGGWGYTF
>-|TRBV2|TRBJ2-7|-
TGTGCCAGCAGGAGAACAGGGTACGAGCAGTACTTC
CASRRTGYEQYF
>-|TRBV7-3|TRBJ2-3|few
TGTGCCAGCAGCAAAAATCCCATGTCCACAGATACGCAGTATTTT
CASSKNPMSTDTQYF
>TRBD1|TRBV19|TRBJ1-4|-
TGTGCCAGTAGCATCGGACAGGCCTCTAATGAAAAACTGTTTTTT
CASSIGQASNEKLFF
>TRBD1|TRBV9|TRBJ1-2|few
TGTGCCAGCAGCGTAGGGGGAACAGGGGACGGTGGCTACACCTTC
CASSVGGTGDGGYTF
>TRBD1|TRBV19|TRBJ1-1|-
TGTGCCAGTAGTATAAGGGGGCGGACTGAAGCTTTCTTT
CASSIRGRTEAFF
>TRBD1|TRBV10-1|TRBJ2-2|-
TGCGCCAGCAGGGCGGACAGGACCGGGGAGCTGTTTTTT
CASRADRTGELFF
>TRBD1|TRBV7-9|TRBJ1-2|few
TGTGCCAGCAGCCCTCCTTCAATAAGGGGGCAGGGTGGCTACACCTTC
CASSPPSIRGQGGYTF
>-|TRBV3-1/TRBV3-2|TRBJ2-1|-
TGTGCCAGCAGCCCAACTAGCCGCTCCTACAATGAGCAGTTCTTC
CASSPTSRSYNEQFF
>-|TRBV5-1|TRBJ1-1|-
TGCGCCAGCAGCATTCTTGGGGCTGACACTGAAGCTTTCTTT
CASSILGADTEAFF
>-|TRBV3-1/TRBV3-2|TRBJ1-2|-
TGTGCCAGCAGCCAAGGGGGTCGGGGAAGGGGCTACACCTTC
CASSQGGRGRGYTF
>-|TRBV27|TRBJ1-3|many
TGTGCCAGCAGTCAAGAAGGGGGTGGAAACACCATATATTTT
CASSQEGGGNTIYF
>-|TRBV27|TRBJ2-7|-
TGTGCCAGCAGTTCCTTGACGGGGAGTGCGCAGTACTTC
CASSSLTGSAQYF
>-|TRBV2|TRBJ1-2|once
TGTGCCAGCAGTGAGGGAGGACGTACTTATGGCTACACCTTC
CASSEGGRTYGYTF